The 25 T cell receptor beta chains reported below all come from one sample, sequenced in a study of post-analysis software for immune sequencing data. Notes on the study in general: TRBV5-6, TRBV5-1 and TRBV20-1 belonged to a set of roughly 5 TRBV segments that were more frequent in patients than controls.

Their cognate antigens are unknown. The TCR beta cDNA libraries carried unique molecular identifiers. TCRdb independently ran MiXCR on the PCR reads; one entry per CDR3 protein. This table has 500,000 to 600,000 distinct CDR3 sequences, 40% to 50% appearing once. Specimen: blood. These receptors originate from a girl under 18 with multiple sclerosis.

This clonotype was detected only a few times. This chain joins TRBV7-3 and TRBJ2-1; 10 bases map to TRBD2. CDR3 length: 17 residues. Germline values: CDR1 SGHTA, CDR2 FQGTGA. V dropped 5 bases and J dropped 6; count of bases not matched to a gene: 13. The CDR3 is CASSLIPPTSGVNEQFF. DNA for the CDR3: TGTGCCAGCAGCCTAATCCCCCCTACTAGCGGGGTCAATGAGCAGTTCTTC.

The CDR3 here is CSARQGARTEAFF. CDR3 DNA: TGCAGTGCGAGACAGGGGGCGCGCACTGAAGCTTTCTTT. The chain recombines TRBV20-1 with TRBJ1-1; 10 nucleotides match TRBD1. With V trimmed by 6 bases and J by 4 bases, 5 bases remained unmatched. CDR3 size: 13 residues. CDR1 and CDR2 from the germline V gene are DFQATT and SNEGSKA (reference sequence).

The CDR3 DNA is TGTGCCACCAGTGATCCTAGCGGGAGGGGCGATGAGCAGTTCTTC. Translating gives CATSDPSGRGDEQFF. This chain uses TRBV24-1 with TRBJ2-1; TRBD2 matches at 12 bases. The CDR3 consists of 15 residues. Germline CDR1 KGHDR, CDR2 SFDVKD. With 3 bases clipped from V and 8 bases from J, the junction kept 4 bases outside the gene matches.

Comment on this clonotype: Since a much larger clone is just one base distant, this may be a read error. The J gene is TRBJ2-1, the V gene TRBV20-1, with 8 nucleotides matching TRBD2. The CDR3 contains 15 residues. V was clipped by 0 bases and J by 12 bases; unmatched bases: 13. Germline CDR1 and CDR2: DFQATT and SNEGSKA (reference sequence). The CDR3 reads CSARDSREGDDAQFF. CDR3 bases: TGCAGTGCTAGAGATAGCCGGGAGGGTGATGACGCGCAGTTCTTC.

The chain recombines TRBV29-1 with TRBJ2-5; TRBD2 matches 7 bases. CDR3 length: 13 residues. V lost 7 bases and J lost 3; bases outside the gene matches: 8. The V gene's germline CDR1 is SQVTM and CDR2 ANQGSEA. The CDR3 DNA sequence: TGCAGCGGCACGCCCGGGGGGAAAGAGACCCAGTACTTC. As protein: CSGTPGGKETQYF.

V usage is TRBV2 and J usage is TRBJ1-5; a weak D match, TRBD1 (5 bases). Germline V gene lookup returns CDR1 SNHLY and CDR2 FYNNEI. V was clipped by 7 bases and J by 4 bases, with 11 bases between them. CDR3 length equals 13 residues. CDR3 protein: CASIRRENQPQHF. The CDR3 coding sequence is TGTGCCAGCATCCGCAGGGAAAATCAGCCCCAGCATTTT.

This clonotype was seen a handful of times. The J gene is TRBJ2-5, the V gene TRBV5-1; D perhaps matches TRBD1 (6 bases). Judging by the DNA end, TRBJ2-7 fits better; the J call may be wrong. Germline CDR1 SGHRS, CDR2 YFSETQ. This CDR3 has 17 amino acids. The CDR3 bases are TGCGCCAGCAGCCTGTCTTCGCCGGGACAAAGTATTGGCGAGCAGTACTTC. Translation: CASSLSSPGQSIGEQYF.

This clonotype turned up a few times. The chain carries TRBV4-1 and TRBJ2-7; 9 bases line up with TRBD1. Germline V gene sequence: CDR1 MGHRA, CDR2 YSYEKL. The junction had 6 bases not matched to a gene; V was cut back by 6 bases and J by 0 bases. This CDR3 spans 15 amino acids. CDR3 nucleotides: TGCGCCAGCAGAAGGACAGGGGAAAACTCCTACGAGCAGTACTTC. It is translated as CASRRTGENSYEQYF.

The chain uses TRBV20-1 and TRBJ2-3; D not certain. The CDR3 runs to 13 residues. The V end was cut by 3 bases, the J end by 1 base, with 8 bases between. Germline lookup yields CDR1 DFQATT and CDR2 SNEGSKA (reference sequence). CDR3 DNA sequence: TGCAGTGCTAGTATGGCGGGCACAGATACGCAGTATTTT. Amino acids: CSASMAGTDTQYF.

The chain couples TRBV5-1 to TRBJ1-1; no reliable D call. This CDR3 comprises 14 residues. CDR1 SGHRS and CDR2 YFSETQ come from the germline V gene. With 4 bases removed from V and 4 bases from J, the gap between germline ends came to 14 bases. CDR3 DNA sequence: TGCGCCAGCAGCCTGGAGGCAAAGGCCACTGAAGCTTTCTTT. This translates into CASSLEAKATEAFF.

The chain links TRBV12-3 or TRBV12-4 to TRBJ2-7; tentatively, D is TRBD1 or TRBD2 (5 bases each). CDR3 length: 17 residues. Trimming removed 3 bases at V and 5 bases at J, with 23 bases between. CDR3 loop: CASSFSHSGRNNDEQYF. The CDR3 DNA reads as TGTGCCAGCAGTTTTTCCCATTCGGGACGAAACAACGACGAGCAGTACTTC.

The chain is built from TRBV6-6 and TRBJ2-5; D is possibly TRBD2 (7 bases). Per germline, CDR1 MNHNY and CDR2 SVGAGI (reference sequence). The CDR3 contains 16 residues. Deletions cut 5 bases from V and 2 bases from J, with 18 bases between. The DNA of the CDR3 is TGTGCCAGCAGTCCCAGGGGCATGGGGGGGCAAGAGACCCAGTACTTC. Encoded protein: CASSPRGMGGQETQYF.

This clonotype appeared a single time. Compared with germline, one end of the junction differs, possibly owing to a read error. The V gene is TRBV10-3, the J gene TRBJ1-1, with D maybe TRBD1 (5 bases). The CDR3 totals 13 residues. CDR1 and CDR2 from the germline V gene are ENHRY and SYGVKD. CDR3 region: CAVSSGKDTEAFF. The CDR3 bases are TGTGCCGTCAGTTCAGGGAAGGACACTGAAGCTTTCTTT.

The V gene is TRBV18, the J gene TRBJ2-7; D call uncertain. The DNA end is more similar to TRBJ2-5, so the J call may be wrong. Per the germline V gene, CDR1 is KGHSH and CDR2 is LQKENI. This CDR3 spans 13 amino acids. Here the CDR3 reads CASSPRLGETQYF. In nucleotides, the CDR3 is TGTGCCAGCTCACCTCGGCTAGGGGAGACCCAGTACTTC.

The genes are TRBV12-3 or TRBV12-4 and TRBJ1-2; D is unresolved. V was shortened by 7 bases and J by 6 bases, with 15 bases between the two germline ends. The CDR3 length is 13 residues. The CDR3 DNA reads TGTGCCAGCAACCAAGACAAGGTAGATGGCTACACCTTC. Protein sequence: CASNQDKVDGYTF.

Here the CDR3 reads CATSASGRANEQYF. DNA for the CDR3: TGTGCCACCAGTGCTAGCGGGAGGGCAAATGAGCAGTACTTC. The V and J genes are TRBV24-1 and TRBJ2-5; 12 nucleotides agree with TRBD2. The V and J ends lost 5 bases and 11 bases, in that order; junction bases with no gene match: 8. Germline-derived CDR1 and CDR2 are KGHDR and SFDVKD. This CDR3 has 14 residues.

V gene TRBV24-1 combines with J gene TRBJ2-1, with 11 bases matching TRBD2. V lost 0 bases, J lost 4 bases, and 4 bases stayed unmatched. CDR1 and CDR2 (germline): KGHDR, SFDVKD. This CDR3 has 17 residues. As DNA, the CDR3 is TGTGCCACCAGTGATTTGGTCACTAGCGGGAGATACAATGAGCAGTTCTTC. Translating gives CATSDLVTSGRYNEQFF.

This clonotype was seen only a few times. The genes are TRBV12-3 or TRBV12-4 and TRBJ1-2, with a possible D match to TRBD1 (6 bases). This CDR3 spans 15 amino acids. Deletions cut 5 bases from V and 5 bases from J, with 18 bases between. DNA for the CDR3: TGTGCCAGCAGTGGTGAATCCGGGACATTATATGGCTACACCTTC. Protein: CASSGESGTLYGYTF.

The CDR3 region is CASRLGSGLDEQYF. CDR3 DNA: TGTGCCAGCAGGCTCGGGTCAGGGCTCGACGAGCAGTACTTC. The genes are TRBV7-2 and TRBJ2-7, with D possibly being TRBD1 (5 bases). Germline V CDR1 and CDR2: SGHTA, FQGNSA. This CDR3 is 14 amino acids long. Trimming stripped 6 bases from V and 5 bases from J, with 17 bases between.

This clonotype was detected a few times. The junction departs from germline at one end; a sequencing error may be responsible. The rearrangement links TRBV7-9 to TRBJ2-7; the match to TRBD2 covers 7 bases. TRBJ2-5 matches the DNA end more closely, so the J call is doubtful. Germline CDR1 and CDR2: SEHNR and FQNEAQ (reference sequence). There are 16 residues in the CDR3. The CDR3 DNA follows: TGTGCCAGCAGCCTAGCTGTTGGGGGAGGGTTGGAGACCCAGTACTTC. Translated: CASSLAVGGGLETQYF.

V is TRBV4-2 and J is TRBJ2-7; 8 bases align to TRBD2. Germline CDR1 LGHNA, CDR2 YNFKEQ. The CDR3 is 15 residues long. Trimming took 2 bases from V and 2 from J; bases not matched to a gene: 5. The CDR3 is CASSQHSGNTYEQYF. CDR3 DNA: TGTGCCAGCAGCCAACATAGCGGGAATACCTACGAGCAGTACTTC.

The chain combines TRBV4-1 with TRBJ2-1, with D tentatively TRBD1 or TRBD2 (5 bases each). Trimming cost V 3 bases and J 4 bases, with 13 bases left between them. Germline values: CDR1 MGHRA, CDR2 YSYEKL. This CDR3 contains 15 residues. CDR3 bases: TGCGCCAGCAGCCAGGCAGGGACCTCGTACAATGAGCAGTTCTTC. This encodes CASSQAGTSYNEQFF.

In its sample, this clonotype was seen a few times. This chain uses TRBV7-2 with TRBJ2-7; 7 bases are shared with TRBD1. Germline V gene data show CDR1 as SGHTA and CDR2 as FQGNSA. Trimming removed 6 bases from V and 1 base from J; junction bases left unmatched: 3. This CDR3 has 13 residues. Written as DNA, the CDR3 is TGTGCCAGCAGACCAGGGGGTTCCTACGAGCAGTACTTC. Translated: CASRPGGSYEQYF.

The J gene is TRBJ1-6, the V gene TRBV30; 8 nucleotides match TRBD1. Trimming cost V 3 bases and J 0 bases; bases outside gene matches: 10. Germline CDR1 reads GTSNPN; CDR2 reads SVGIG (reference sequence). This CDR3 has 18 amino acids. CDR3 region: CAWRRRTGLSSYNSPLHF. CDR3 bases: TGTGCCTGGAGAAGAAGGACAGGGCTGAGCTCCTATAATTCACCCCTCCACTTT.

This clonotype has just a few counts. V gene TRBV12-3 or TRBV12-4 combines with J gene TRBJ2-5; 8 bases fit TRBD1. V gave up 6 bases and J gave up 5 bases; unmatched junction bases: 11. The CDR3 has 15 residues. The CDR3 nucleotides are TGTGCCAGCAGCCCTCCCCGGGCAGGGGGCGAGACCCAGTACTTC. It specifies CASSPPRAGGETQYF.